The rows below give T cell receptor beta chains drawn from one sample of a study of blood T cell repertoires in COVID-19. The data were produced by immunoSEQ multiplex PCR, yet TCRdb's version contains in-frame clones alone and is incomplete. The sample consists of more than 45,000 clones, 80% to 90% of them appearing once. Sequenced input: peripheral blood. Source of these receptors: an elderly woman with COVID-19, enrolled during active disease. The CDR3 runs from the conserved cysteine through the conserved F or W. The order of the fields is J gene, D gene, clone size, V gene, CDR3 protein, CDR3 DNA. The D gene is left open where the match is weak. Only some rows state a clone size, as once, few, many or a class for expanded clones.

J: TRBJ1-3
D: -
size: -
V: TRBV5-8
CDR3: CASSLGDRNSGNTIYF
DNA: TGTGCCAGCAGCTTGGGAGACAGGAACTCTGGAAACACCATATATTTT

J: TRBJ1-3
D: -
size: -
V: TRBV11-2
CDR3: CASSLAGVGNTIYF
DNA: TGTGCCAGCAGCTTGGCAGGGGTTGGAAACACCATATATTTT

J: TRBJ1-2
D: TRBD1
size: -
V: TRBV30
CDR3: CAWSRPDGTGVLNYGYTF
DNA: TGTGCCTGGAGCCGTCCGGATGGGACAGGGGTACTTAACTATGGCTACACCTTC

J: TRBJ2-1
D: TRBD1
size: -
V: TRBV5-1
CDR3: CASSLVWDRARGEQFF
DNA: TGCGCCAGCAGCTTGGTTTGGGACAGGGCAAGAGGTGAGCAGTTCTTC

J: TRBJ1-6
D: TRBD1
size: few
V: TRBV28
CDR3: CASSLSGQGNSPLHF
DNA: TGTGCCAGCAGTTTATCGGGACAGGGAAATTCACCCCTCCACTTT

J: TRBJ1-6
D: -
size: -
V: TRBV27
CDR3: CASSLSTGHYNSPLHF
DNA: TGTGCCAGCAGTTTATCGACAGGACACTATAATTCACCCCTCCACTTT

J: TRBJ2-2
D: TRBD2
size: -
V: TRBV28
CDR3: CAGRTSGSGSGELFF
DNA: TGTGCCGGACGGACTAGCGGGAGTGGGTCCGGGGAGCTGTTTTTT

J: TRBJ1-5
D: TRBD1
size: few
V: TRBV5-1
CDR3: CASTKGAGQPQHF
DNA: TGCGCCAGTACCAAGGGGGCTGGGCAGCCCCAGCATTTT

J: TRBJ2-7
D: TRBD1
size: once
V: TRBV18
CDR3: CASSPGQSYEQYF
DNA: TGTGCCAGCTCACCGGGACAGTCCTACGAGCAGTACTTC

J: TRBJ1-1
D: -
size: -
V: TRBV5-8
CDR3: CASSFGRMRDTEAFF
DNA: TGTGCCAGCAGCTTTGGGCGGATGCGGGACACTGAAGCTTTCTTT

J: TRBJ1-1
D: -
size: -
V: TRBV28
CDR3: CASSLVINTEAFF
DNA: TGTGCCAGCAGTTTAGTCATCAACACTGAAGCTTTCTTT

J: TRBJ2-1
D: TRBD2
size: once
V: TRBV6-5
CDR3: CASSSLAGAGNEQFF
DNA: TGTGCCAGCAGTTCCTTAGCGGGGGCGGGGAATGAGCAGTTCTTC

J: TRBJ2-1
D: -
size: -
V: TRBV18
CDR3: CASSVSGSYNEQFF
DNA: TGTGCCAGCTCGGTGAGCGGATCCTACAATGAGCAGTTCTTC

J: TRBJ2-3
D: TRBD1
size: -
V: TRBV6-5
CDR3: CASSPTGDRADTQYF
DNA: TGTGCCAGCAGTCCGACTGGGGACAGGGCCGATACGCAGTATTTT

J: TRBJ1-4
D: TRBD1
size: -
V: TRBV7-7
CDR3: CASSRTGATNEKLFF
DNA: TGTGCTAGCAGCCGCACAGGGGCAACTAATGAAAAACTGTTTTTT

J: TRBJ1-1
D: -
size: once
V: TRBV7-9
CDR3: CASSLSGGHSEAFF
DNA: TGTGCCAGCAGCTTATCCGGGGGGCACTCTGAAGCTTTCTTT

J: TRBJ1-6
D: -
size: -
V: TRBV5-1
CDR3: CASSGRGAGLNSPLHF
DNA: TGCGCCAGCAGCGGTCGGGGGGCTGGATTGAATTCACCCCTCCACTTT

J: TRBJ1-1
D: -
size: -
V: TRBV6-5
CDR3: CASRNRSLNTEAFF
DNA: TGTGCCAGCAGGAACAGGAGTTTGAACACTGAAGCTTTCTTT

J: TRBJ1-2
D: TRBD1
size: -
V: TRBV6-5
CDR3: CASSPRGTGSHGYTF
DNA: TGTGCCAGCAGTCCCCGGGGGACAGGGTCCCATGGCTACACCTTC

J: TRBJ1-6
D: -
size: -
V: TRBV2
CDR3: CASGGAASSPLHF
DNA: TGTGCCAGCGGGGGGGCGGCGAGTTCACCCCTCCACTTT

J: TRBJ2-2
D: -
size: few
V: TRBV7-2
CDR3: CASSHRAATGELFF
DNA: TGTGCCAGCAGCCACAGGGCCGCCACCGGGGAGCTGTTTTTT

J: TRBJ2-1
D: TRBD2
size: -
V: TRBV5-6
CDR3: CASRAGTSGNNEQFF
DNA: TGTGCCAGCAGAGCCGGGACTAGCGGAAACAATGAGCAGTTCTTC

J: TRBJ2-1
D: -
size: -
V: TRBV6-4
CDR3: CASSDPGRGHEQFF
DNA: TGTGCCAGCAGTGACCCGGGGCGGGGACATGAGCAGTTCTTC

J: TRBJ1-6
D: TRBD1
size: -
V: TRBV2
CDR3: CASSTDREDAYNSPLHF
DNA: TGTGCCAGCAGTACGGACAGGGAGGACGCCTATAATTCACCCCTCCACTTT

J: TRBJ1-1
D: TRBD1
size: few
V: TRBV5-1
CDR3: CASSLGDSMNTEAFF
DNA: TGCGCCAGCAGCTTGGGGGACAGCATGAACACTGAAGCTTTCTTT

J: TRBJ2-7
D: -
size: -
V: TRBV12-3/TRBV12-4
CDR3: CASSATASYEQYF
DNA: TGTGCCAGCAGCGCGACAGCCTCCTACGAGCAGTACTTC

J: TRBJ2-5
D: TRBD2
size: medium-sized
V: TRBV6-5
CDR3: CASSYLGAGGQETQYF
DNA: TGTGCCAGCAGTTACCTTGGGGCGGGGGGACAAGAGACCCAGTACTTC

J: TRBJ1-2
D: TRBD1
size: -
V: TRBV2
CDR3: CASNHFGTASLYGYTF
DNA: TGTGCCAGCAACCACTTCGGGACAGCAAGCTTATATGGCTACACCTTC

J: TRBJ1-5
D: -
size: few
V: TRBV19
CDR3: CASSIWEGANQPQHF
DNA: TGTGCCAGTAGTATTTGGGAGGGTGCAAATCAGCCCCAGCATTTT

J: TRBJ1-5
D: -
size: -
V: TRBV5-5
CDR3: CASSEGLSLGNNQPQHF
DNA: TGTGCCAGCAGCGAGGGCCTATCCTTGGGCAACAATCAGCCCCAGCATTTT

J: TRBJ2-1
D: -
size: -
V: TRBV18
CDR3: CASSSGQTDNEQFF
DNA: TGTGCCAGCTCGTCAGGGCAGACCGACAATGAGCAGTTCTTC

J: TRBJ2-5
D: TRBD1
size: -
V: TRBV19
CDR3: CASSSNLGQTQGETQYF
DNA: TGTGCCAGTAGTAGTAACTTGGGACAGACCCAAGGAGAGACCCAGTACTTC

J: TRBJ2-1
D: TRBD1
size: once
V: TRBV2
CDR3: CASSRDRGIYNEQFF
DNA: TGTGCCAGCAGTCGGGACAGGGGTATCTACAATGAGCAGTTCTTC

J: TRBJ1-4
D: -
size: -
V: TRBV28
CDR3: CATNPPQGDLFNEKLFF
DNA: TGTGCCACCAACCCCCCTCAGGGCGACCTCTTTAATGAAAAACTGTTTTTT

J: TRBJ1-2
D: TRBD1
size: -
V: TRBV7-9
CDR3: CASSFLNRGIGGYTF
DNA: TGTGCCAGCAGCTTTTTAAACAGGGGGATCGGTGGCTACACCTTC

J: TRBJ1-1
D: -
size: -
V: TRBV5-1
CDR3: CASSFSRGAEAFF
DNA: TGCGCCAGCAGCTTCAGTCGAGGCGCTGAAGCTTTCTTT

J: TRBJ2-1
D: -
size: -
V: TRBV28
CDR3: CASSLGGTEDNEQFF
DNA: TGTGCCAGCAGTTTAGGGGGGACAGAGGACAATGAGCAGTTCTTC

J: TRBJ1-4
D: -
size: -
V: TRBV4-2
CDR3: CASSQQLSGTGPNEKLFF
DNA: TGTGCCAGCAGCCAACAATTATCTGGAACAGGGCCTAATGAAAAACTGTTTTTT

J: TRBJ2-7
D: TRBD2
size: -
V: TRBV19
CDR3: CASSPRGGSSYEQYF
DNA: TGTGCCAGTAGTCCCCGGGGGGGGTCGTCCTACGAGCAGTACTTC

J: TRBJ2-3
D: TRBD2
size: -
V: TRBV7-9
CDR3: CASSPPGLAGGSTDTQYF
DNA: TGTGCCAGCAGCCCCCCGGGACTAGCGGGAGGTAGCACAGATACGCAGTATTTT